The source of this T cell receptor beta chain is a study of blood T cell repertoires in COVID-19. Turning to the study itself: The United States, Italy and Spain were the sources of the acute and convalescent COVID-19 samples. PBMCs, B-cell-depleted T cells, or T cells provided the cDNA or gDNA that made up the material.

Trimming removed 1 base at V and 7 bases at J, with 13 bases between. In germline, CDR1 is LGHDT, CDR2 YNNKEL (reference sequence). The CDR3 covers 14 residues. Produced via immunoSEQ multiplex PCR; TCRdb's table is partial and in-frame only. The sample contains roughly 150,000 clones, 90% of which appear only once. The sequenced material came from peripheral blood. The chain combines TRBV3-1 (or the pseudogene TRBV3-2) with TRBJ1-1, with D unresolved. This clonotype was obtained from a man in his 60s with active or convalescent COVID-19. The CDR3 here is CASSQVEGRGEAFF. The CDR3 nucleotides read TGTGCCAGCAGCCAAGTAGAAGGGAGAGGTGAAGCTTTCTTT.